This TCR beta chain was recorded in a study of control samples from healthy donors and cancer patients. The method was immunoSEQ multiplex PCR; TCRdb's version includes in-frame clones alone and lacks a portion of them. The sample records 60,000 to 65,000 clones, roughly 85% being singletons. CDR1 is MDHEN, CDR2 SYDVKM, per germline. The CDR3 has 11 amino acids. V lost 6 bases and J lost 5, with 4 bases in between. The sequence came from a man aged 40-49 years in good health. Sequenced sample: blood. This chain uses TRBV28 with TRBJ2-2; no firm D call. CDR3 sequence reads: CASSKTGELFF. The CDR3 DNA reads as TGTGCCAGCAGCAAAACCGGGGAGCTGTTTTTT.